This T cell receptor beta chain was sequenced in a study of post-analysis software for immune sequencing data. Overall study context: In terms of disease course, relapsing-remitting, secondary progressive and progressive-relapsing multiple sclerosis were included.

Germline-derived CDR1 and CDR2 are DFQATT and SNEGSKA (reference sequence). The CDR3 runs 12 residues. V was cut by 5 bases and J by 2 bases, with 10 bases left in between. Comment on this clonotype: The antigen is not known.

The TCR beta cDNA libraries carried unique molecular identifiers. Input populations of about 0.85 to 11 million T cells gave rise to roughly 500,000 cDNA molecules. TCRdb re-called the PCR reads with MiXCR, one entry per CDR3 protein. The sample includes almost 700,000 distinct CDR3 sequences, around 64% seen only once; the top ten take about 11%. Study-wide findings and caveats: Normalized Chao1 diversity in multiple sclerosis patients fell significantly below that of controls. Higher frequency in patients than in controls was seen for roughly 5 TRBV segments, with TRBV5-6, TRBV5-1 and TRBV20-1 among them. With F measure, samples from one preparation batch clustered together strongly.

This TCR was recovered from a girl aged 2 to 10 with multiple sclerosis. Source material: blood. The chain has TRBV20-1 and TRBJ2-7, with D hard to call. In DNA form, the CDR3 reads TGCAGTGCTCGTGCGGATGCCTACGAGCAGTACTTC. Protein sequence: CSARADAYEQYF.